This TCR beta chain was sequenced during a study of T cell responses to AZD1222 COVID-19 vaccine. The CDR3 extends over 14 amino acids. Trimming removed 6 bases at V and 7 bases at J, with 16 bases between. CDR1 and CDR2 (germline): SGHVS, FQNEAQ. Some clones are missing from TCRdb's copy, which holds only in-frame ones; the method was immunoSEQ multiplex PCR. Here the sample spans around 130,000 clones, around 89% being singletons. Remarks on this clone: Its specificity is not known.

Notes on the study in general: The peak T cell response came first, and repertoires were sampled only after it. Following two doses of AZD1222, Spike-specific TCR breadth and depth rose. Researchers report vaccine-associated CD4 TCRs spanning spike, with dominance at 160-218 and 743-854. Nearly half of the spike-specific TCRs reportedly recognize variant regions that carry no mutations.

This TCR came from an adult who received the AZD1222 COVID-19 vaccine. Sequencing was performed on peripheral blood, taken 28 days after the second AZD1222 dose. This chain links TRBV7-8 with TRBJ2-1, with a possible D match to TRBD1 (7 bases). The CDR3 is CASRRRGLGNEQFF. DNA of the CDR3: TGTGCCAGCAGGAGGAGGGGGCTGGGGAATGAGCAGTTCTTC.